Below are 20 T cell receptor beta chains sequenced from a single sample in a study of shared clonotypes between healthy human individuals. TCRdb's table, derived via immunoSEQ multiplex PCR, lists solely in-frame clones and lacks some. The repertoire holds about 1.1 million clones, with roughly 80% as singletons. Sequencing was done on a sample of memory CD4+ T cells from PBMCs. Subset specified: CD45RA-negative fraction. The receptors derive from a man aged 18 to 35 in good health. Some clones in this sample may be carry-over from other donors' samples.

This clone was detected a few times. The chain carries TRBV15 and TRBJ1-2; D is undetermined. The germline gives CDR1 LNHNV, CDR2 YYDKDF (reference sequence). V gave up 4 bases and J gave up 0 bases, with 6 bases separating them. The CDR3 sequence is 13 residues long. As DNA, the CDR3 is TGTGCCACCAGCACGGGTTCTAACTATGGCTACACCTTC. Its protein is CATSTGSNYGYTF.

This chain joins TRBV6-5 and TRBJ1-1; D remains unclear. Trimming stripped 4 bases from V and 0 bases from J, with 12 bases between. This CDR3 spans 15 amino acids. CDR1 and CDR2 (germline): MNHEY, SVGAGI. As DNA, the CDR3 is TGTGCCAGCAGTTCCCGACTGCCAATGAACACTGAAGCTTTCTTT. Its translation: CASSSRLPMNTEAFF.

As regards this clone: A far larger clone is a single base away, which makes a read error likely. CDR3 nucleotide sequence: TGCGCCAGCAGCCAAAAATTAGACTCTGGAAACATCATATATTTT. This encodes CASSQKLDSGNIIYF. V is TRBV4-3 and J is TRBJ1-3; no clear D gene. CDR1 is LGHNA, CDR2 YSLEER, per germline. There are 15 residues in the CDR3.

This sequence joins TRBV6-6 and TRBJ2-7, with D unclear. V was pared by 4 bases and J by 7 bases, with 8 bases between. CDR3 size: 11 residues. Germline-derived CDR1 and CDR2 are MNHNY and SVGAGI (reference sequence). CDR3 loop: CASSSLSEQYF. DNA of the CDR3: TGTGCCAGCAGTTCCCTCTCGGAGCAGTACTTC.

In this sample, this clone turned up a few times. The rearrangement uses TRBV28 and TRBJ1-2; 7 bases match TRBD1. Germline CDR1 reads MDHEN; CDR2 reads SYDVKM. The trim removed 4 bases at V and 5 bases at J, leaving 4 bases unmatched. The CDR3 covers 13 residues. Written as DNA, the CDR3 is TGTGCCAGCAGTTCCCCGGACAGGTATGGCTACACCTTC. Protein product: CASSSPDRYGYTF.

This sequence joins TRBV5-4 and TRBJ2-7; no reliable D call. The V end lost 2 bases, the J end lost 1 base, and 7 bases lay between the germline ends. The CDR3 spans 13 residues. CDR1 and CDR2 (germline): SGHNT, YYREEE (reference sequence). The CDR3 nucleotides read TGTGCCAGCAGCTTAGGCAATTCCTACGAGCAGTACTTC. This sequence encodes CASSLGNSYEQYF.

On this clone: Other DNA sequences in this specimen translate into the identical CDR3. The chain links TRBV28 to TRBJ1-2; D not resolved. Germline loops: CDR1 MDHEN, CDR2 SYDVKM. This CDR3 contains 11 residues. The germline V and J ends were trimmed by 6 bases and 7 bases, with 9 bases remaining between them. The CDR3, as DNA: TGTGCCAGCAGCCCACCACCTGGCTACACCTTC. Translation: CASSPPPGYTF.

The chain uses TRBV4-1 and TRBJ1-1; D is possibly TRBD1 (5 bases). CDR1 is MGHRA, CDR2 YSYEKL, per germline. This CDR3 comprises 12 residues. Trimming shortened V by 1 base and J by 8 bases, and 8 bases separated the two germline ends. CDR3: CASSQGGGEAFF. The CDR3 nucleotides are TGCGCCAGCAGCCAAGGTGGGGGGGAAGCTTTCTTT.

The table lists this clone with a few counts. The rearrangement joins TRBV2 to TRBJ2-7; D gene unclear. The CDR3 totals 12 residues. The germline V gene encodes CDR1 SNHLY and CDR2 FYNNEI. V lost 2 bases, J lost 7 bases, and 9 bases lay in between. In nucleotides, the CDR3 is TGTGCCAGCAGTGAATCCCTGGGGGAGCAGTACTTC. This gives the protein CASSESLGEQYF.

On this clone: The sample holds other DNA sequences that translate to the same CDR3. This rearrangement joins TRBV7-8 to TRBJ2-1, with D possibly called TRBD1 or TRBD2 (6 bases each). Trimming cost V 1 base and J 4 bases, with 8 bases left between them. This CDR3 comprises 14 residues. CDR1 and CDR2 from the germline V gene are SGHVS and FQNEAQ. In DNA form, the CDR3 reads TGTGCCAGCAGCTTAGAGGGGGGATACAATGAGCAGTTCTTC. It is translated as CASSLEGGYNEQFF.

V is TRBV2 and J is TRBJ2-3, with TRBD1 as a possible D gene (5 bases). The CDR3 length is 14 residues. The germline V and J ends were trimmed by 6 bases and 4 bases, with 14 bases remaining between them. Germline V lookup: CDR1 SNHLY, CDR2 FYNNEI. CDR3: CASRVGRGADTQYF. The CDR3 DNA sequence: TGTGCCAGCAGGGTGGGGCGAGGAGCAGATACGCAGTATTTT.

The V gene is TRBV6-5, the J gene TRBJ1-4; tentative D call: TRBD1 (6 bases). Trimming pared 2 bases from V and 5 bases from J, leaving 12 bases between. Germline V gene lookup returns CDR1 MNHEY and CDR2 SVGAGI. The CDR3 has 15 residues. In DNA, the CDR3 is TGTGCCAGCAGTTACACAGGGTCCTCCAATGAAAAACTGTTTTTT. Translated: CASSYTGSSNEKLFF.

On this clone itself: The sample contains more than one DNA sequence encoding this CDR3. The rearrangement joins TRBV19 to TRBJ1-5, with a weak D call TRBD1 (5 bases). In germline, CDR1 is LNHDA, CDR2 SQIVND (reference sequence). Trimming shortened V by 3 bases and J by 7 bases, and 10 bases separated the two germline ends. This CDR3 comprises 13 residues. The DNA for the CDR3 is TGTGCCAGTAGTATTTTGCGGGGCCAGCCCCAGCATTTT. Its protein is CASSILRGQPQHF.

V usage is TRBV11-3 and J usage is TRBJ1-1; D is unclear. The V end was cut by 5 bases, the J end by 0 bases, with 16 bases between. The germline CDR1 and CDR2 sequences are SGHNT and YENEEA. This CDR3 has 16 amino acids. CDR3 DNA sequence: TGTGCCAGCAGCCCCCTTTTAGAGCCTATGAACACTGAAGCTTTCTTT. Amino acid sequence: CASSPLLEPMNTEAFF.

This clone was seen only a few times. The chain carries TRBV2 and TRBJ1-2, with no clear D. The V and J ends lost 6 bases and 2 bases respectively, with 7 bases between them. Germline V gives CDR1 SNHLY, CDR2 FYNNEI. The length of the CDR3 is 12 residues. The CDR3 here is CASRGENYGYTF. For the CDR3, the DNA is TGTGCCAGCAGGGGTGAGAACTATGGCTACACCTTC.

The V gene is TRBV6-1, the J gene TRBJ2-2, with D uncertain. Trimming pared 5 bases from V and 6 bases from J, leaving 16 bases between. The CDR3 runs 15 residues. The germline V gene encodes CDR1 MNHNS and CDR2 SASEGT. The CDR3 DNA is TGTGCCAGCAGTTCCGCGACCGTAAGGGCCGGGGAGCTGTTTTTT. Its translation: CASSSATVRAGELFF.

V is TRBV5-1 and J is TRBJ2-1; 13 bases align to TRBD2. Germline lookup yields CDR1 SGHRS and CDR2 YFSETQ. V shed 4 bases, J shed 5 bases, and the junction held 15 bases outside the gene matches. This CDR3 contains 19 residues. CDR3 in amino acids: CASSRTSGSPRVLNNEQFF. As DNA, the CDR3 is TGCGCCAGCAGCCGGACTAGCGGGAGTCCTCGGGTCCTGAACAATGAGCAGTTCTTC.

The chain employs TRBV7-2 and TRBJ2-2; 9 bases map to TRBD1. There are 16 residues in the CDR3. Germline CDR1 is SGHTA and CDR2 is FQGNSA. The J segment lost 5 bases and the V segment lost 5 bases, leaving 9 bases of the junction unmatched. The CDR3 here is CASSLQGALRTGELFF. The CDR3, as DNA: TGTGCCAGCAGCCTACAGGGGGCGCTGAGGACCGGGGAGCTGTTTTTT.

The chain links TRBV15 to TRBJ2-5; D is perhaps TRBD1 or TRBD2 (5 bases each). Germline CDR1 LNHNV, CDR2 YYDKDF (reference sequence). This CDR3 is built from 16 residues. V lost 0 bases, J lost 1 base, and 12 bases lay in between. Here the CDR3 reads CATSRDPTGGQETQYF. The CDR3 coding sequence is TGTGCCACCAGCAGAGATCCCACAGGAGGCCAAGAGACCCAGTACTTC.

The chain carries TRBV28 and TRBJ1-2; D is unresolved. The germline V gene has CDR1 MDHEN and CDR2 SYDVKM. V was pared by 5 bases and J by 10 bases, with 14 bases between. This CDR3 region has 12 residues. CDR3 nucleotides: TGTGCCAGCAGTACCCGGGTCTCCTTCTACACCTTC. This translates into CASSTRVSFYTF.